Sequencing of this TCR beta chain was carried out in a study of glioma-infiltrating T cells after dendritic cell vaccination. Study-level background: Treatment, given 2003 to 2012, was autologous tumor lysate-pulsed dendritic cell vaccination. At biweekly intervals, patients got three intradermal dendritic cell vaccine injections. Overall study findings and caveats: TCR clonality showed no direct relationship with survival.

Measured with immunoSEQ multiplex PCR; TCRdb has only the in-frame clones, and not every one. The sample holds some 78,000 clones; around 85% are singletons and the top ten take 8.5%. Time point noted: after dendritic cell vaccination, including at tumor progression/relapse. In regard to this clone: Its antigen remains unidentified.

This clonotype originated in a human donor with glioblastoma. Source: blood, taken after dendritic cell vaccination.

The CDR3 protein is CASSFPVNGGNTGELFF. The CDR3 DNA follows: TGTGCCAGCAGCTTTCCCGTGAATGGCGGGAACACCGGGGAGCTGTTTTTT. V is TRBV7-3 and J is TRBJ2-2; D is ambiguous. This CDR3 comprises 17 residues. Trimming pared 3 bases from V and 1 base from J, leaving 15 bases between. CDR1 SGHTA and CDR2 FQGTGA come from the germline V gene.